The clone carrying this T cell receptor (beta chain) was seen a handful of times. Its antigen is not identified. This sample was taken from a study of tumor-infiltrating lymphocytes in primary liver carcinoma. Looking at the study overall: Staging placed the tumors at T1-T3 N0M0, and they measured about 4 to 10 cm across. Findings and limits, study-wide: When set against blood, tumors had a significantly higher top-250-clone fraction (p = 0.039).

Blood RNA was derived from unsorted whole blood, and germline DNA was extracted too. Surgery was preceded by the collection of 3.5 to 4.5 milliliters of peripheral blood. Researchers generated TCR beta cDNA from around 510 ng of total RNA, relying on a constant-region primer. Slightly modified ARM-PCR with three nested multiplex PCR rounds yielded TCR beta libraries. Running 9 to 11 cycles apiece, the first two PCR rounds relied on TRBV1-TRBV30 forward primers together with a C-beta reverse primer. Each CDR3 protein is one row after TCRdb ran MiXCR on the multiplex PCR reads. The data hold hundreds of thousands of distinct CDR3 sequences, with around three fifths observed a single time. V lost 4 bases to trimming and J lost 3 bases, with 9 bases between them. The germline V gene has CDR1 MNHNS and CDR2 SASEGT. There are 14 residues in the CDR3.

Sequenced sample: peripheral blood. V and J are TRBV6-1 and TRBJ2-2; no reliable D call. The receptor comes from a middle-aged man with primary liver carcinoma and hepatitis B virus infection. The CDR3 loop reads CASSGVPYTGELFF. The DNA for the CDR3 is TGTGCCAGCAGTGGTGTACCCTACACCGGGGAGCTGTTTTTT.